These 28 T cell receptor beta chains were sequenced from one sample in a study of graft-versus-host responses after intestinal transplantation. Sequenced by immunoSEQ multiplex PCR; TCRdb stores in-frame clones only, minus some. The sample has 45,000 to 55,000 clones; roughly 91% are singletons. The sample here was PBMCs, taken about 120 weeks after a first intestinal transplant, on the day of a second. The receptors here all came from a human patient who received an intestinal transplant, so some T cells may come from the graft donor.

This chain links TRBV7-3 with TRBJ2-7; no clear D gene. Germline V gene sequence: CDR1 SGHTA, CDR2 FQGTGA. V lost 5 bases, J lost 8 bases, and 13 bases lay in between. The CDR3 runs to 12 residues. Here the CDR3 DNA reads TGTGCCAGCAGCCTCCCGTGGGTGAAGCAGTACTTC. It yields the protein CASSLPWVKQYF.

The chain uses TRBV6-5 and TRBJ2-1, with D tentatively TRBD2 (6 bases). The CDR3 runs 13 residues. Trimming pared 6 bases from V and 7 bases from J, leaving 13 bases between. Germline loops: CDR1 MNHEY, CDR2 SVGAGI. In DNA, the CDR3 is TGTGCCAGCAGCACCTTTCGGGGGAATGAGCAGTTCTTC. Protein: CASSTFRGNEQFF.

V usage is TRBV6-5 and J usage is TRBJ2-7; TRBD1 matches at 7 bases. The CDR3 is 15 residues long. The V gene's germline CDR1 is MNHEY and CDR2 SVGAGI. V gave up 0 bases and J gave up 2 bases; unmatched junction bases: 4. The CDR3 spells CASSYSGRGTYEQYF. Written as DNA, the CDR3 is TGTGCCAGCAGTTACTCTGGCAGGGGGACCTACGAGCAGTACTTC.

The rearrangement uses TRBV25-1 and TRBJ1-3; D uncertain. CDR1 is MGHDK, CDR2 SYGVNS, per germline. The V end was cut by 5 bases, the J end by 0 bases, with 5 bases between. The CDR3 totals 13 residues. Here the CDR3 reads CASSWTSGNTIYF. The CDR3 DNA is TGTGCCAGCAGTTGGACCTCTGGAAACACCATATATTTT.

This chain connects TRBV5-4 to TRBJ2-7; TRBD2 matches 7 bases. The V and J ends lost 0 bases and 5 bases, in that order; junction bases with no gene match: 11. Per germline, CDR1 SGHNT and CDR2 YYREEE (reference sequence). The CDR3 is made up of 16 amino acids. CDR3 bases: TGTGCCAGCAGCTTGGGCCTCGGGGGAGGGACCAACGAGCAGTACTTC. Its translation: CASSLGLGGGTNEQYF.

V is TRBV6-5 and J is TRBJ1-4, with D perhaps matching TRBD1 (5 bases). V was cut by 4 bases and J by 7 bases, with 13 bases left in between. CDR1 and CDR2 (germline): MNHEY, SVGAGI. The CDR3 runs 14 residues. CDR3 sequence: CASSFSQGGEKLFF. CDR3 DNA: TGTGCCAGCAGTTTCAGTCAGGGCGGTGAAAAACTGTTTTTT.

This clone was counted a single time. J is TRBJ1-5 and V is TRBV11-2; D gene uncertain. The CDR3 spans 14 residues. Germline V lookup: CDR1 SGHAT, CDR2 FQNNGV. V was shortened by 5 bases and J by 2 bases, with 10 bases between the two germline ends. The CDR3 coding sequence is TGTGCCAGCAGCGGCGGGGTTGGCAATCAGCCCCAGCATTTT. Its protein is CASSGGVGNQPQHF.

The CDR3 sequence: CASSQTDLTSYEQYF. In DNA, the CDR3 is TGCGCCAGCAGCCAAACGGACCTAACCTCCTACGAGCAGTACTTC. The V and J genes are TRBV4-1 and TRBJ2-7; the D is unclear. The germline V gene has CDR1 MGHRA and CDR2 YSYEKL. V lost 2 bases and J 0 bases, leaving 11 bases between the germline ends. The CDR3 runs 15 residues.

The V gene is TRBV4-1, the J gene TRBJ2-5; TRBD2 agrees at 9 bases. With V trimmed by 1 base and J by 4 bases, 7 bases remained unmatched. Germline V CDR1 and CDR2: MGHRA, YSYEKL. The CDR3 extends over 16 amino acids. The DNA for the CDR3 is TGCGCCAGCAGCCAAGGGGGACTAGCCGTCGGAGAGACCCAGTACTTC. Translated, it gives CASSQGGLAVGETQYF.

Written as DNA, the CDR3 is TGTGCCAGCAGTGACCGCACAGGGTTTCGGACTGAAGCTTTCTTT. This codes for CASSDRTGFRTEAFF. The chain has TRBV25-1 and TRBJ1-1, with D possibly TRBD1 on 6 matching bases. The CDR3 loop spans 15 amino acids. From germline, CDR1 is MGHDK and CDR2 SYGVNS. Trimming left V 3 bases short and J 5 bases short, with 16 bases between.

The chain employs TRBV7-3 and TRBJ2-3, with 7 bases that match TRBD1. The CDR3 extends over 17 amino acids. J gave up 2 bases and V 5 bases, and 13 bases lay outside the gene matches. CDR1 and CDR2 from the germline V gene are SGHTA and FQGTGA. CDR3 loop: CASSTSTGSRHTDTQYF. The DNA of the CDR3 is TGTGCCAGCAGCACCTCGACAGGGTCCCGACACACAGATACGCAGTATTTT.

The rearrangement uses TRBV28 and TRBJ1-4, with D perhaps matching TRBD1 (6 bases). Trimming shortened V by 3 bases and J by 5 bases, and 13 bases separated the two germline ends. Germline CDR1 MDHEN, CDR2 SYDVKM. The CDR3 is 15 residues long. The CDR3 region has the DNA TGTGCCAGCAGTTTGTGGACAGTCTCGAATGAAAAACTGTTTTTT. It specifies CASSLWTVSNEKLFF.

This chain uses TRBV11-2 with TRBJ2-7; TRBD1 might be the D (5 bases). The ends were cut back, 7 bases at V and 4 bases at J, with 23 bases in the middle. CDR3 length: 16 residues. Germline V CDR1 and CDR2: SGHAT, FQNNGV. The CDR3 nucleotides read TGTGCCAGCACCCAGGGAATGGCGGTTGGGTGGTACGAGCAGTACTTC. Encoded protein: CASTQGMAVGWYEQYF.

The chain links TRBV27 to TRBJ2-1, with D tentatively TRBD2 (5 bases). Trimming stripped 7 bases from V and 0 bases from J, with 13 bases between. This CDR3 is built from 15 residues. Germline V gene lookup returns CDR1 MNHEY and CDR2 SMNVEV (reference sequence). The CDR3 DNA follows: TGTGCCAGCACTCTCTTCGACTACTCCTACAATGAGCAGTTCTTC. It yields the protein CASTLFDYSYNEQFF.

This clone was seen a single time. This chain joins TRBV6-5 and TRBJ1-3; D is ambiguous. This CDR3 comprises 15 residues. The germline V gene has CDR1 MNHEY and CDR2 SVGAGI. V was shortened by 6 bases and J by 0 bases, with 12 bases between the two germline ends. The CDR3 region has the DNA TGTGCCAGCAGACCCATACCGAGCTCTGGAAACACCATATATTTT. Protein product: CASRPIPSSGNTIYF.

The chain is built from TRBV19 and TRBJ2-3; TRBD2 matches 9 bases. This CDR3 contains 15 residues. Germline CDR1 reads LNHDA; CDR2 reads SQIVND (reference sequence). J gave up 4 bases and V 6 bases, and 8 bases lay outside the gene matches. The CDR3 coding sequence is TGTGCCAGTAGCCAGATAGCGGGAGTGGCAGATACGCAGTATTTT. Translating gives CASSQIAGVADTQYF.

The V call is TRBV5-8, the J call TRBJ2-1; 7 nucleotides line up with TRBD2. This CDR3 comprises 16 residues. Trimming removed 2 bases from V and 2 bases from J; junction bases left unmatched: 7. Germline loops: CDR1 SGHTS, CDR2 YDEGEE. For the CDR3, the DNA is TGTGCCAGCAGCTTCCGTTTGGGAGGGCCCTACAATGAGCAGTTCTTC. Its protein is CASSFRLGGPYNEQFF.

The rearrangement joins TRBV7-9 to TRBJ1-2; 9 bases fit TRBD1. The germline CDR1 and CDR2 sequences are SEHNR and FQNEAQ (reference sequence). This CDR3 region has 17 residues. V lost 5 bases, J lost 8 bases, and 18 bases stayed unmatched. The DNA of the CDR3 is TGTGCCAGCAGCCTGGACAGGGGCGCCCTTAGAGGCGGGGGCTACACCTTC. Its protein is CASSLDRGALRGGGYTF.

This clone was found a few times. V usage is TRBV7-9 and J usage is TRBJ2-3, with D uncertain. Germline V gene sequence: CDR1 SEHNR, CDR2 FQNEAQ (reference sequence). Between the trimmed V and J ends, which lost 6 bases and 1 base, there was a span of 11 bases. The CDR3 has 14 residues. The CDR3 coding sequence is TGTGCCAGCAGTCTATCCCCAGGCACAGATACGCAGTATTTT. Translated, it gives CASSLSPGTDTQYF.

The chain is built from TRBV6-4 and TRBJ2-2, with D uncertain. CDR3 length: 14 residues. The V end lost 2 bases, the J end lost 3 bases, and 7 bases lay between the germline ends. CDR1 and CDR2 (germline): MRHNA, SNTAGT. Here the CDR3 reads CASSDRSDTGELFF. DNA for the CDR3: TGTGCCAGCAGTGACCGGAGTGACACCGGGGAGCTGTTTTTT.

The chain has TRBV27 and TRBJ1-3; D uncertain. This CDR3 has 14 amino acids. The V gene lost 6 bases and the J gene lost 4 bases, with 13 bases spanning the gap. The germline V gene has CDR1 MNHEY and CDR2 SMNVEV (reference sequence). DNA for the CDR3: TGTGCCAGCAGCCTACGGACGCCCGGAAACACCATATATTTT. Protein sequence: CASSLRTPGNTIYF.

The count of this clone is one. The chain has TRBV18 and TRBJ1-2, with TRBD1 matching over 7 bases. V was clipped by 3 bases and J by 6 bases; unmatched bases: 10. CDR3 length: 15 amino acids. Germline V gives CDR1 KGHSH, CDR2 LQKENI. This CDR3 is CASSPRQGEGDGYTF. CDR3 DNA sequence: TGTGCCAGCTCACCGAGGCAGGGGGAAGGAGATGGCTACACCTTC.

This chain connects TRBV10-3 to TRBJ1-1; possible D gene TRBD1, 5 bases. This CDR3 is built from 14 residues. Trimming took 11 bases from V and 1 from J, leaving 17 bases between them. Germline CDR1 is ENHRY and CDR2 is SYGVKD. This chain's CDR3 is CAASVGGSNTEAFF. In DNA form, the CDR3 reads TGTGCCGCAAGTGTGGGGGGATCGAACACTGAAGCTTTCTTT.

J is TRBJ2-7 and V is TRBV28; 7 positions agree with TRBD1. V lost 8 bases and J lost 3; bases outside the gene matches: 7. This CDR3 spans 13 amino acids. Germline CDR1 and CDR2: MDHEN and SYDVKM. CDR3 DNA sequence: TGTGCCAGCGTACCGGGACAGAACTACGAGCAGTACTTC. It encodes CASVPGQNYEQYF.

The V gene is TRBV28, the J gene TRBJ1-5; perhaps TRBD1 as D (5 bases). The length of the CDR3 is 16 residues. V shed 4 bases and J shed 5 bases, with 18 bases lying between them. Per germline, CDR1 MDHEN and CDR2 SYDVKM. As DNA, the CDR3 is TGTGCCAGCAGTTCTCTCTCGGGGGGAACCGATCAGCCCCAGCATTTT. Residues: CASSSLSGGTDQPQHF.

The rearrangement links TRBV6-5 to TRBJ1-1, with 9 positions matching TRBD1. Trimming took 6 bases from V and 10 from J; bases not matched to a gene: 6. CDR1 is MNHEY and CDR2 is SVGAGI in the germline V gene. The CDR3 is 12 amino acids. Here the CDR3 reads CASRTGTGTAFF. For the CDR3, the DNA is TGTGCCAGCAGAACCGGGACAGGGACAGCTTTCTTT.

This clone appeared once. The chain combines TRBV7-3 with TRBJ2-2; TRBD1 aligns across 8 bases. The CDR3 is 15 amino acids. Germline CDR1 and CDR2: SGHTA and FQGTGA. Trimming took 3 bases from V and 2 from J; bases not matched to a gene: 2. CDR3 protein: CASSLDRENTGELFF. The CDR3 DNA is TGTGCCAGCAGCTTGGACAGGGAAAACACCGGGGAGCTGTTTTTT.

This chain joins TRBV7-8 and TRBJ1-5, with 8 nucleotides matching TRBD1. CDR3 length: 16 amino acids. CDR1 SGHVS and CDR2 FQNEAQ come from the germline V gene. V dropped 2 bases and J dropped 1; count of bases not matched to a gene: 4. CDR3: CASSLQGTGSNQPQHF. CDR3 nucleotides: TGTGCCAGCAGCTTACAAGGGACAGGAAGCAATCAGCCCCAGCATTTT.